The 16 T cell receptor beta chains in this list originate from one sample, sequenced in a study of blood T cell repertoires in COVID-19. Clones were sequenced by immunoSEQ multiplex PCR, and TCRdb holds only the in-frame ones, with some missing. Here the sample spans a few hundred thousand clones, around nine tenths being singletons. Source material: peripheral blood. These receptors originate from a woman in her thirties with COVID-19, enrolled during active disease.

The rearrangement links TRBV29-1 to TRBJ2-3; weak D call: TRBD2 (6 bases). The germline V gene has CDR1 SQVTM and CDR2 ANQGSEA. The CDR3 totals 19 residues. Trimming stripped 6 bases from V and 3 bases from J, with 31 bases between. CDR3 in DNA: TGCAGCGTCCCCGGACGGAAGGCCGTGGCGGGGTCAGAGACAGATACGCAGTATTTT. Amino acid sequence: CSVPGRKAVAGSETDTQYF.

V usage is TRBV29-1 and J usage is TRBJ2-5, with D perhaps matching TRBD1 (6 bases). This CDR3 has 13 amino acids. The germline CDR1 and CDR2 sequences are SQVTM and ANQGSEA. Trimming removed 7 bases at V and 2 bases at J, with 14 bases between. The CDR3 sequence: CSAPGRGQETQYF. CDR3 bases: TGCAGCGCCCCCGGCAGGGGACAAGAGACCCAGTACTTC.

The V and J genes are TRBV28 and TRBJ2-5; no clear D. Trimming took off 4 bases at V and 4 bases at J, with 4 bases between the two ends. Germline CDR1 is MDHEN and CDR2 is SYDVKM. The CDR3 sequence is 11 residues long. CDR3 nucleotide sequence: TGTGCCAGCAGTTCCCTAGAGACCCAGTACTTC. Its translation is CASSSLETQYF.

The chain uses TRBV11-2 and TRBJ2-5; 12 positions agree with TRBD2. After removal of 5 bases from V and 5 bases from J, the junction contained 6 bases not matched to a gene. Germline V gene sequence: CDR1 SGHAT, CDR2 FQNNGV. This CDR3 region has 15 residues. CDR3 region: CASSQPSGGAETQYF. DNA for the CDR3: TGTGCCAGCAGCCAGCCTAGCGGGGGGGCGGAGACCCAGTACTTC.

This chain connects TRBV6-6 to TRBJ1-5; TRBD1 agrees at 7 bases. With 5 bases clipped from V and 2 bases from J, the junction kept 6 bases outside the gene matches. Germline V gene lookup returns CDR1 MNHNY and CDR2 SVGAGI (reference sequence). The CDR3 has 15 residues. The CDR3 DNA follows: TGTGCCAGCAGTCGAGGGGGCTCGGGCAATCAGCCCCAGCATTTT. It is translated as CASSRGGSGNQPQHF.

The V and J genes are TRBV2 and TRBJ2-3; D possibly corresponds to TRBD2 (6 bases). The CDR3 is 16 amino acids. Looked up from germline, CDR1 is SNHLY and CDR2 is FYNNEI. Trimming left V 6 bases short and J 10 bases short, with 26 bases between. Here the CDR3 DNA reads TGTGCCAGCAGAGGGGAGGCGGCGGGGAGGACGGGTCCGCAGTATTTT. Its protein product is CASRGEAAGRTGPQYF.

The rearrangement links TRBV12-2 to TRBJ1-6. TRBV12-2 is recorded as a pseudogene. The CDR3 is made up of 15 amino acids. DNA for the CDR3: TGTGCAAGTCGCTTTACCAGGGGAGGGGATTCACCCCTCCACTTT. Its translation: CASRFTRGGDSPLHF.

The chain links TRBV15 to TRBJ1-1, with 7 bases identical to TRBD1. Germline CDR1 and CDR2: LNHNV and YYDKDF (reference sequence). The ends lost 3 bases at V and 7 bases at J; junction bases unmatched: 8. The CDR3 spans 14 residues. The CDR3 DNA follows: TGTGCCACCAGCAGGCCGTGGGGACAGAGTGAAGCTTTCTTT. This codes for CATSRPWGQSEAFF. The variable domain in full, with the rest retrieved from reference TRBV15 and TRBJ1-1, is DAMVIQNPRYQVTQFGKPVTLSCSQTLNHNVMYWYQQKSSQAPKLLFHYYDKDFNNEADTPDNFQSRRPNTSFCFLDIRSPGLGDTAMYLCATSRPWGQSEAFFGQGTRLTVV.

This sequence joins TRBV6-6 and TRBJ2-2; D is perhaps TRBD1 (6 bases). In germline, CDR1 is MNHNY, CDR2 SVGAGI (reference sequence). The CDR3 loop spans 13 amino acids. V lost 4 bases and J 5 bases, leaving 8 bases between the germline ends. CDR3 nucleotides: TGTGCCAGCAGTTCCGACAGGACCGGGGAGCTGTTTTTT. It is translated as CASSSDRTGELFF.

This clone came up once. This chain joins TRBV7-8 and TRBJ2-7, with D tentatively TRBD2 (5 bases). CDR3 length equals 15 residues. Germline CDR1 is SGHVS and CDR2 is FQNEAQ. Trimming stripped 1 base from V and 0 bases from J, with 10 bases between. The CDR3: CASSLGGGRSYEQYV. The CDR3 DNA is TGTGCCAGCAGCTTAGGCGGCGGGCGCTCCTACGAGCAGTACGTC.

CDR3 sequence (DNA): TGTGCCAGTACCGATACAGGGCCAGGCAATTCACCCCTCCACTTT. Its translation is CASTDTGPGNSPLHF. This chain joins TRBV19 and TRBJ1-6; maybe TRBD1 (6 bases). The CDR3 is 15 amino acids. Germline V gene data show CDR1 as LNHDA and CDR2 as SQIVND (reference sequence). V was pared by 7 bases and J by 7 bases, with 17 bases between.

The chain recombines TRBV6-5 with TRBJ2-1, with 8 bases lining up with TRBD1. CDR1 is MNHEY and CDR2 is SVGAGI in the germline V gene. The ends lost 8 bases at V and 4 bases at J; junction bases unmatched: 7. The CDR3 consists of 14 residues. The CDR3 here is CASSGTGVYNEQFF. In DNA form, the CDR3 reads TGTGCCAGCTCAGGGACAGGAGTATACAATGAGCAGTTCTTC.

The chain recombines TRBV28 with TRBJ2-3; TRBD1 might be the D (5 bases). Between the trimmed V and J ends, which lost 9 bases and 3 bases, there was a span of 19 bases. Germline V CDR1 and CDR2: MDHEN, SYDVKM. CDR3 length: 15 amino acids. CDR3: CASRADGDSTDTQYF. The CDR3 coding sequence is TGTGCCAGTCGTGCGGATGGTGACAGTACAGATACGCAGTATTTT.

The chain carries TRBV27 and TRBJ2-1; 8 nucleotides line up with TRBD2. The trim removed 3 bases at V and 10 bases at J, leaving 11 bases unmatched. Germline CDR1 MNHEY, CDR2 SMNVEV (reference sequence). The CDR3 sequence is 15 residues long. The DNA of the CDR3 is TGTGCCAGCAGTTTTGGCGGGGGGTATTCTTGGGAGCAGTTCTTC. The encoded protein is CASSFGGGYSWEQFF.

This clone came up once. V gene TRBV18 combines with J gene TRBJ2-5; D may be TRBD2 (6 bases). Deletions cut 2 bases from V and 2 bases from J, with 9 bases between. CDR1 is KGHSH, CDR2 LQKENI, per germline. The CDR3 loop spans 14 amino acids. CDR3 protein: CASSPSGTQETQYF. In DNA, the CDR3 is TGTGCCAGCTCACCATCAGGGACTCAAGAGACCCAGTACTTC. The complete variable domain, with remaining parts taken from reference TRBV18 and TRBJ2-5, reads NAGVMQNPRHLVRRRGQEARLRCSPMKGHSHVYWYRQLPEEGLKFMVYLQKENIIDESGMPKERFSAEFPKEGPSILRIQQVVRGDSAAYFCASSPSGTQETQYFGPGTRLLVL.

This chain uses TRBV13 with TRBJ1-6; TRBD1 is a possible D gene (6 bases). The CDR3 is 16 residues long. Trimming shortened V by 2 bases and J by 10 bases, and 18 bases separated the two germline ends. CDR1 and CDR2 (germline): PRHDT, FYEKMQ (reference sequence). The CDR3 sequence is CASSLRMAGGKSPLHF. CDR3 sequence (DNA): TGTGCCAGCAGCTTAAGGATGGCGGGGGGCAAATCACCCCTCCACTTT.